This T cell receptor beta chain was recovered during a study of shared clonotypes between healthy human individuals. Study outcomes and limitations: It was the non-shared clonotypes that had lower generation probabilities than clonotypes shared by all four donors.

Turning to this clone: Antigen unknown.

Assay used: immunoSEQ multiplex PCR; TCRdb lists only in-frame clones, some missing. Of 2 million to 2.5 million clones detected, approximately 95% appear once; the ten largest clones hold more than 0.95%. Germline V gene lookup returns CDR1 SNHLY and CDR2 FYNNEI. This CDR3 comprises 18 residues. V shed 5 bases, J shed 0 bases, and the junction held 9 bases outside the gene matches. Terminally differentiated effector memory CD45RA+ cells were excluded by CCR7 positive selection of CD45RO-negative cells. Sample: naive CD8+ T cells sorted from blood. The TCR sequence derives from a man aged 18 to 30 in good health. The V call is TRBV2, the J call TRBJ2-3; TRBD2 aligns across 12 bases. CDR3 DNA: TGTGCCAGCAGTCTCACTAGCGGGGGGACTCCTAGCACAGATACGCAGTATTTT. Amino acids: CASSLTSGGTPSTDTQYF.